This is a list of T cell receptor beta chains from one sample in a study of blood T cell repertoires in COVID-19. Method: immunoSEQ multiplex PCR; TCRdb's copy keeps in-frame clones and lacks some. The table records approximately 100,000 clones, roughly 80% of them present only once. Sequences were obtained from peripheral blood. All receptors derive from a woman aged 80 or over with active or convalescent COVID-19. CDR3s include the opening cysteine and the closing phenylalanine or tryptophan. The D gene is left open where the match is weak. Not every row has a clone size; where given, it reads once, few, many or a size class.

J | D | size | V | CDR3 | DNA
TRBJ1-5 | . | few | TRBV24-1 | CATSDGLGHGNQPQHF | TGTGCCACCAGTGACGGATTGGGACATGGGAATCAGCCCCAGCATTTT
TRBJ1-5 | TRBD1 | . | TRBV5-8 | CASSLAGTGVTNQPQHF | TGTGCCAGCAGCTTAGCCGGGACAGGGGTCACGAATCAGCCCCAGCATTTT
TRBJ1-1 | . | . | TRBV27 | CASSVTGFTEAFF | TGTGCCAGCAGTGTGACAGGTTTCACTGAAGCTTTCTTT
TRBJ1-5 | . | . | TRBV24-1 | CATSQTGLGQPQHF | TGTGCCACCAGCCAAACAGGGCTCGGTCAGCCCCAGCATTTT
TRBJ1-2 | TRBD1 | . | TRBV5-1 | CASTLGGAHGYTF | TGCGCCAGCACTTTAGGGGGCGCACATGGCTACACCTTC
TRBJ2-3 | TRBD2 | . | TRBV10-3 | CAIREGLAGRASTDTQYF | TGTGCCATCAGGGAGGGACTAGCGGGGCGGGCAAGCACAGATACGCAGTATTTT
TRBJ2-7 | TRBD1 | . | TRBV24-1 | CATSGGQGEHEQYF | TGTGCCACCAGTGGGGGACAGGGGGAGCACGAGCAGTACTTC
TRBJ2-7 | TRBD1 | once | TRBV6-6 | CASSSFDRVSSYEQYF | TGTGCCAGCAGTTCCTTCGACAGGGTGAGCTCCTACGAGCAGTACTTC
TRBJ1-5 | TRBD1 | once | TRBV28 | CASSFRTGAGQPQHF | TGTGCCAGCAGTTTTAGGACAGGGGCGGGTCAGCCCCAGCATTTT
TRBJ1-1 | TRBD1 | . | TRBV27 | CASSTTGGNTEAFF | TGTGCCAGCAGTACTACAGGGGGGAACACTGAAGCTTTCTTT
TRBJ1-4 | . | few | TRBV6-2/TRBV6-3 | CASSGTPGSGKLFF | TGTGCCAGCAGCGGAACCCCTGGGTCAGGAAAACTGTTTTTT
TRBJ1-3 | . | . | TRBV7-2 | CASSPWGGYSSGNTIYF | TGTGCCAGCAGCCCATGGGGGGGCTATAGCTCTGGAAACACCATATATTTT
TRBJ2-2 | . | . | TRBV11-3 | CASSLFSGNTGELFF | TGTGCCAGCAGCTTATTTTCCGGTAACACCGGGGAGCTGTTTTTT
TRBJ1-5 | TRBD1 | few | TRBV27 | CASSRDRGNQPQHF | TGTGCCAGCAGCCGAGACAGGGGTAATCAGCCCCAGCATTTT
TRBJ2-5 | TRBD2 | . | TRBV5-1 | CASSFAGTSGETQYF | TGCGCCAGCAGCTTCGCCGGGACTAGCGGCGAGACCCAGTACTTC
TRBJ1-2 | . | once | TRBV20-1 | CSASRQDNYGYTF | TGCAGTGCTAGTCGACAGGATAACTATGGCTACACCTTC
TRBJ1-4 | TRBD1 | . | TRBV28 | CASHDRGFEKLFF | TGTGCCAGCCATGACAGGGGGTTTGAAAAACTGTTTTTT
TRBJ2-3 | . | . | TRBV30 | CAWKLGAPTDTQYF | TGTGCCTGGAAGCTGGGGGCTCCAACAGATACGCAGTATTTT
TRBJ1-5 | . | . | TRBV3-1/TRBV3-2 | CASSQDLGNNQPQHF | TGTGCCAGCAGCCAAGACTTGGGCAACAATCAGCCCCAGCATTTT
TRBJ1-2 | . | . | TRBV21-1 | CASSNFSRERGRDYGYTF | TGTGCCAGCAGCAATTTTTCCCGTGAGAGGGGGCGCGACTATGGCTACACCTTC
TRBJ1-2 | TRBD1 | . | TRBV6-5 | CASSSLAPGTGFGYTF | TGTGCCAGCAGTTCTCTAGCTCCGGGGACAGGGTTCGGCTACACCTTC
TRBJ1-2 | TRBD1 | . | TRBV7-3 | CASSPGQVTNYGYTF | TGTGCCAGCAGCCCCGGACAGGTCACTAACTATGGCTACACCTTC
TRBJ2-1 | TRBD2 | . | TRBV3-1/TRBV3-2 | CASSQPRGLADYNEQFF | TGTGCCAGCAGCCAGCCCCGGGGTCTAGCGGATTACAATGAGCAGTTCTTC
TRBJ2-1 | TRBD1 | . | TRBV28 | CASSPTTGVYNEQFF | TGTGCCAGCAGCCCCACGACAGGGGTGTACAATGAGCAGTTCTTC
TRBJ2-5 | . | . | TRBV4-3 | CASSQFRSETQYF | TGCGCCAGCAGCCAGTTTAGGAGCGAGACCCAGTACTTC
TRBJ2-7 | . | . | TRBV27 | CASSLQGLVSEQYF | TGTGCCAGCAGTTTACAGGGACTCGTCTCGGAGCAGTACTTC
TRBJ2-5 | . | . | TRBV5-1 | CASRETVGQETQYF | TGCGCCAGCAGAGAGACAGTAGGTCAAGAGACCCAGTACTTC
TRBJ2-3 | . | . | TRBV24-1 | CATSGRGRTLTDTQYF | TGTGCCACCAGTGGAAGGGGCCGGACCCTCACAGATACGCAGTATTTT
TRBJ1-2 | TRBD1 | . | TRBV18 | CASSPAGTDYGYTF | TGTGCCAGCTCACCAGCAGGGACAGACTATGGCTACACCTTC
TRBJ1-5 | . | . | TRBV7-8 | CASSLDRNQPQHF | TGTGCCAGCAGCTTAGATCGTAATCAGCCCCAGCATTTT
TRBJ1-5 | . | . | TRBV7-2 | CASSLGSGLGQPQHF | TGTGCCAGCAGCTTAGGTTCAGGGCTTGGGCAGCCCCAGCATTTT
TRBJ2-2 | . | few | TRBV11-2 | CASSLGQGRTGELFF | TGTGCCAGCAGCTTAGGGCAGGGGCGCACCGGGGAGCTGTTTTTT
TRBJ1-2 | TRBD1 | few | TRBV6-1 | CASSERGGTYGYTF | TGTGCCAGCAGTGAAAGAGGGGGCACCTATGGCTACACCTTC
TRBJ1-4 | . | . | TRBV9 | CASSVEGGLNEKLFF | TGTGCCAGCAGCGTAGAGGGAGGGCTGAATGAAAAACTGTTTTTT
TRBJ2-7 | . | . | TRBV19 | CASSDPGSGSYEQYF | TGTGCCAGTAGTGACCCGGGCTCGGGGAGCTACGAGCAGTACTTC
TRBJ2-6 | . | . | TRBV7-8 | CASSLVSGANVLTF | TGTGCCAGCAGCTTAGTCTCCGGGGCCAACGTCCTGACTTTC
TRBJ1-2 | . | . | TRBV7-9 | CASSLVNYGYTF | TGTGCCAGCAGCTTAGTAAACTATGGCTACACCTTC
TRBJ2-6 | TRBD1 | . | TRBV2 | CASRDRGQGFSGANVLTF | TGTGCCAGCAGGGATAGGGGACAGGGCTTCTCTGGGGCCAACGTCCTGACTTTC
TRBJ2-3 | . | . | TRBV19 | CASSGGPLRDTQYF | TGTGCCAGTAGTGGCGGGCCCCTTAGGGATACGCAGTATTTT
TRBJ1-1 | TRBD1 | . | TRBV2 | CASRDRDRNTEAFF | TGTGCCAGCCGCGACAGGGATCGGAACACTGAAGCTTTCTTT
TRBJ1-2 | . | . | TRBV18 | CASSEYYGYTF | TGTGCCAGCTCAGAGTACTATGGCTACACCTTC
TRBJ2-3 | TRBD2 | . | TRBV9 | CASSAGGTARRDTQYF | TGTGCCAGCAGCGCGGGGGGGACCGCTAGGAGAGATACGCAGTATTTT
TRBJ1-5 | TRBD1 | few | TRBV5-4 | CASSLGGQVNQPQHF | TGTGCCAGCAGCTTGGGGGGACAGGTTAATCAGCCCCAGCATTTT